Listed below are T cell receptor beta chains from one sample, sequenced in a study of blood T cells in healthy people across ages. One entry per CDR3 protein, called by TCRdb with MiXCR from the 5' RACE reads. The data show 550,000 to 750,000 distinct CDR3 sequences, roughly 20% seen once. Sequenced material: blood. These receptors were obtained from a man between 70 and 80 years old in good health. The CDR3 runs from the conserved cysteine through the conserved F or W. D genes are given only for firm matches. The size entry is marked missing in some rows and otherwise reads once, few, many or a size class.

>TRBV10-3|TRBJ2-5|NA|few
CAISEGTLETQYF
TGTGCCATCAGTGAAGGGACTTTGGAGACCCAGTACTTC
>TRBV5-1|TRBJ2-3|TRBD2|few
CASSTRRLASTDTQYF
TGCGCCAGCAGCACCCGCCGACTAGCTTCCACAGATACGCAGTATTTT
>TRBV9|TRBJ2-3|TRBD2|few
CASSVIAGSTDTQYF
TGTGCCAGCAGCGTAATAGCGGGAAGCACAGATACGCAGTATTTT
>TRBV5-1|TRBJ1-1|NA|NA
CASSFDGGTEAFF
TGCGCCAGCAGCTTTGACGGAGGCACTGAAGCTTTCTTT
>TRBV12-3/TRBV12-4|TRBJ2-1|NA|NA
CASSSGTPSYNEQFF
TGTGCCAGCAGCTCCGGGACACCCTCCTACAATGAGCAGTTCTTC
>TRBV6-2/TRBV6-3|TRBJ2-1|NA|NA
CAGSGPTDYNEQFF
TGTGCCGGCTCCGGCCCGACTGACTACAATGAGCAGTTCTTC
>TRBV28|TRBJ1-5|NA|NA
CASHDGSQPQHF
TGTGCCAGCCACGATGGGAGTCAGCCCCAGCATTTT
>TRBV5-1|TRBJ2-3|TRBD1|NA
CASNARQGFSDTQYF
TGCGCCAGCAACGCCAGACAGGGGTTTTCAGATACGCAGTATTTT
>TRBV7-2|TRBJ1-5|NA|NA
CASSLEGMSNQPQHF
TGTGCCAGCAGCTTAGAAGGGATGAGCAATCAGCCCCAGCATTTT
>TRBV5-1|TRBJ2-5|TRBD1|few
CASSHRDRSQETQYF
TGCGCCAGCAGCCACCGGGACAGGAGCCAAGAGACCCAGTACTTC
>TRBV29-1|TRBJ2-1|NA|NA
CSGVRESYNEQFF
TGCAGCGGGGTCCGGGAGAGCTACAATGAGCAGTTCTTC
>TRBV7-9|TRBJ2-1|TRBD2|few
CASSFTSGSSEQFF
TGTGCCAGCAGCTTTACTAGCGGGAGTTCTGAGCAGTTCTTC
>TRBV6-5|TRBJ2-7|NA|few
CASSNTYGTAYEQYF
TGTGCCAGCAGCAACACATACGGGACCGCTTACGAGCAGTACTTC
>TRBV6-2/TRBV6-3|TRBJ2-5|NA|few
CASSYPARGVTQYF
TGTGCCAGCAGTTACCCAGCCCGGGGTGTGACCCAGTACTTC
>TRBV6-5|TRBJ2-1|TRBD2|few
CASRGGGYNEQFF
TGTGCCAGCAGGGGCGGGGGATACAATGAGCAGTTCTTC
>TRBV20-1|TRBJ1-4|NA|many
CSARGTQGTNEKLFF
TGCAGTGCTAGGGGGACCCAGGGAACTAATGAAAAACTGTTTTTT
>TRBV20-1|TRBJ2-1|TRBD2|few
CSARDPGLAGGPRSNEQFF
TGCAGTGCTAGAGATCCCGGACTAGCGGGAGGGCCTCGTTCCAATGAGCAGTTCTTC
>TRBV3-1|TRBJ2-2|NA|NA
CASSQDRVGYTGELFF
TGTGCCAGCAGCCAAGATAGAGTGGGATACACCGGGGAGCTGTTTTTT
>TRBV21-1|TRBJ2-2|NA|NA
CASSKEGQGAKTGELFF
TGTGCCAGCAGCAAAGAAGGACAGGGGGCAAAAACCGGGGAGCTGTTTTTT
>TRBV27|TRBJ2-7|NA|NA
CASTVLRTDEQYF
TGTGCCAGCACCGTTCTCCGGACGGACGAGCAGTACTTC
>TRBV24-1|TRBJ2-2|TRBD1|few
CATRDRANTGELFF
TGTGCCACCAGGGACAGGGCGAACACCGGGGAGCTGTTTTTT
>TRBV20-1|TRBJ2-3|NA|NA
CSASASATDTQYF
TGCAGTGCTAGTGCGAGCGCCACAGATACGCAGTATTTT
>TRBV28|TRBJ2-1|NA|NA
CASSLTGNKYNEQFF
TGTGCCAGCAGTTTAACAGGGAATAAATACAATGAGCAGTTCTTC
>TRBV12-3/TRBV12-4|TRBJ2-3|TRBD1|NA
CASSSLDRGLSF
TGTGCCAGCAGTTCCTTGGACAGGGGTCTCTCGTTT
>TRBV3-1|TRBJ1-5|NA|few
CASSLGPTGQPQHF
TGTGCCAGCAGCCTGGGACCTACGGGGCAGCCCCAGCATTTT
>TRBV18|TRBJ2-7|NA|NA
CASSPNDRSDYEQYF
TGTGCCAGCTCACCGAACGACAGAAGCGACTACGAGCAGTACTTC
>TRBV7-2|TRBJ2-2|NA|few
CASKRHGETGELFF
TGTGCCAGCAAACGCCATGGGGAAACCGGGGAGCTGTTTTTT
>TRBV24-1|TRBJ2-2|NA|many
CATSDSRAWDTGELFF
TGTGCCACCAGTGATTCCAGGGCCTGGGACACCGGGGAGCTGTTTTTT
>TRBV5-1|TRBJ2-3|NA|NA
CASSVRVEDTQYF
TGCGCCAGCAGCGTCAGGGTGGAAGATACGCAGTATTTT
>TRBV20-1|TRBJ1-2|NA|NA
CSASQGLTNYGYTF
TGCAGTGCTAGTCAGGGATTGACTAACTATGGCTACACCTTC
>TRBV15|TRBJ2-5|NA|few
CATSNSGTEETQYF
TGTGCCACCAGCAACTCCGGGACGGAAGAGACCCAGTACTTC
>TRBV6-5|TRBJ2-3|TRBD2|few
CASSQAGVNTDTQYF
TGTGCCAGCAGCCAAGCGGGAGTAAATACAGATACGCAGTATTTT
>TRBV7-2|TRBJ2-3|NA|NA
CASSPTYTNTQYF
TGTGCCAGCAGCCCGACTTATACCAATACGCAGTATTTT
>TRBV12-3/TRBV12-4|TRBJ2-3|NA|few
CASIPTTTDTQYF
TGTGCCAGCATCCCGACTACCACAGATACGCAGTATTTT
>TRBV6-1|TRBJ2-7|TRBD1|NA
CASSEVAGGVYEQYF
TGTGCCAGCAGTGAAGTAGCAGGGGGCGTGTACGAGCAGTACTTC
>TRBV18|TRBJ2-5|TRBD2|NA
CASSPLAGGDLVF
TGTGCCAGCTCACCATTAGCGGGAGGGGATCTCGTCTTC
>TRBV10-3|TRBJ2-2|TRBD1|few
CAISDQTGGVTVTGELFF
TGTGCCATCAGTGACCAGACAGGGGGTGTTACGGTGACCGGGGAGCTGTTTTTT
>TRBV29-1|TRBJ2-7|NA|many
CSVNRDTDQEQYF
TGCAGCGTGAACCGGGACACGGATCAAGAGCAGTACTTC
>TRBV5-1|TRBJ1-2|TRBD1|few
CASSSGQGMENYGYTF
TGCGCCAGCAGCTCGGGACAGGGGATGGAAAACTATGGCTACACCTTC
>TRBV7-6|TRBJ2-5|TRBD1|few
CASSLGQGLSTQYF
TGTGCCAGCAGCTTGGGACAGGGGCTCTCGACCCAGTACTTC
>TRBV2|TRBJ2-2|TRBD2|NA
CASRTQGLAGGTGELFF
TGTGCCAGCAGAACCCAAGGACTAGCGGGAGGCACCGGGGAGCTGTTTTTT
>TRBV12-3/TRBV12-4|TRBJ2-4|TRBD1|few
CASSKTGVVENIQYF
TGTGCCAGCAGTAAGACAGGGGTTGTTGAAAACATTCAGTACTTC
>TRBV7-2|TRBJ2-7|NA|NA
CASSPRLGVVEQYF
TGTGCCAGCAGCCCCCGACTAGGGGTAGTCGAGCAGTACTTC
>TRBV4-1|TRBJ2-1|TRBD2|NA
CASSQDRLASSYNEQFF
TGCGCCAGCAGCCAAGATAGACTAGCGAGCTCCTACAATGAGCAGTTCTTC
>TRBV2|TRBJ2-3|NA|few
CASSRDSLADTQYF
TGTGCCAGCAGTCGAGACAGTCTCGCAGATACGCAGTATTTT